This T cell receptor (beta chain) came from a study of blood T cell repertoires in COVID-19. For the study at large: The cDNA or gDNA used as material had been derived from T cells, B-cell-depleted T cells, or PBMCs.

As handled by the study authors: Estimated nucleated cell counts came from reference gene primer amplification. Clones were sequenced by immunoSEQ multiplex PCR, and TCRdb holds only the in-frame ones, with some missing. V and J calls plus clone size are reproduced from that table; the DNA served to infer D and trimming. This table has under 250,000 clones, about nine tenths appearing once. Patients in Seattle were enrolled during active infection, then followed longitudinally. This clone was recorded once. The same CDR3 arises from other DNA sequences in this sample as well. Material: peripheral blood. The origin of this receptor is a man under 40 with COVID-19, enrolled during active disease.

The CDR3 reads CASSDRDSYNEQFF. The CDR3 nucleotides read TGTGCCAGCAGTGACAGGGATTCCTACAATGAGCAGTTCTTC. The rearrangement uses TRBV27 and TRBJ2-1; 7 bases fit TRBD1. The germline CDR1 and CDR2 sequences are MNHEY and SMNVEV (reference sequence). The CDR3 has 14 residues. With 5 bases clipped from V and 1 base from J, the junction kept 2 bases outside the gene matches.